These 8 T cell receptor beta chains were all obtained from the same sample, sequenced in a study of T cell responses to AZD1222 COVID-19 vaccine. Assay used: immunoSEQ multiplex PCR; TCRdb lists only in-frame clones, some missing. The profile shows fewer than 90,000 clones, around nine tenths of them singletons. Material: peripheral blood, obtained on day 0 of AZD1222 vaccination. Receptors were obtained from an adult in good health.

The chain combines TRBV12-3 or TRBV12-4 with TRBJ2-5; TRBD2 matches at 7 bases. The V gene end was trimmed by 6 bases and the J gene end by 5 bases; junction bases not matched to a gene: 3. The CDR3 length is 12 residues. CDR3 nucleotide sequence: TGTGCCAGCAGACTAGCGCGCGAGACCCAGTACTTC. It yields the protein CASRLARETQYF.

The V gene is TRBV5-4, the J gene TRBJ1-1, with unresolved D. Deletions cut 0 bases from V and 0 bases from J, with 12 bases between. CDR1 is SGHNT and CDR2 is YYREEE in the germline V gene (reference sequence). The CDR3 contains 16 residues. The CDR3 region has the DNA TGTGCCAGCAGCTTGGCGGCGGGGAACATGAACACTGAAGCTTTCTTT. Translation gives CASSLAAGNMNTEAFF.

This clone was detected only a few times. Other nucleotide sequences from this sample produce the same CDR3. The rearrangement joins TRBV28 to TRBJ1-2; TRBD1 matches 8 bases. The CDR3 is made up of 14 amino acids. In germline, CDR1 is MDHEN, CDR2 SYDVKM. V lost 5 bases to trimming and J lost 4 bases; unmatched junction nucleotides: 6. CDR3 amino acids: CASSRQGLVYGYTF. CDR3 DNA sequence: TGTGCCAGCAGTAGACAGGGGCTGGTCTATGGCTACACCTTC.

This chain links TRBV11-1 with TRBJ2-1, with D possibly matching TRBD1 (6 bases). The CDR3 loop spans 14 amino acids. Germline V CDR1 and CDR2: SGHAT, FQDESV (reference sequence). Trimming stripped 2 bases from V and 6 bases from J, with 11 bases between. Here the CDR3 reads CASSLRPQGNEQFF. CDR3 bases: TGTGCCAGCAGCTTACGGCCACAGGGCAATGAGCAGTTCTTC.

The chain links TRBV11-3 to TRBJ1-1; D is ambiguous. There are 13 residues in the CDR3. Germline lookup yields CDR1 SGHNT and CDR2 YENEEA. V was shortened by 0 bases and J by 1 base, with 3 bases between the two germline ends. The CDR3 spells CASSLDRNTEAFF. CDR3 coding DNA: TGTGCCAGCAGCTTAGACCGGAACACTGAAGCTTTCTTT.

This clone occurred a few times. The rearrangement uses TRBV18 and TRBJ1-5; possible D gene TRBD1, 5 bases. V was trimmed by 3 bases and J by 5 bases, leaving 17 bases between them. The CDR3 totals 16 residues. Germline CDR1 is KGHSH and CDR2 is LQKENI. The CDR3 coding sequence is TGTGCCAGCTCACCTTCCGGGGGAGGATGGGATCAGCCCCAGCATTTT. Translating gives CASSPSGGGWDQPQHF.

This chain connects TRBV7-2 to TRBJ1-2; 7 bases fit TRBD1. V was pared by 2 bases and J by 1 base, with 7 bases of the junction left unmatched. This CDR3 comprises 16 residues. Germline V gives CDR1 SGHTA, CDR2 FQGNSA. Written as DNA, the CDR3 is TGTGCCAGCAGCTTAAAAGGACAGGTTTATAACTATGGCTACACCTTC. Residues: CASSLKGQVYNYGYTF.

A few counts support this clone. The CDR3 DNA reads TGTGCCATCAGTGAGACAGGGAGGGAGCAGTACGTC. Its protein product is CAISETGREQYV. V usage is TRBV10-3 and J usage is TRBJ2-7; D may correspond to TRBD1 or TRBD2 (6 bases each). The CDR3 spans 12 residues. The germline CDR1 and CDR2 sequences are ENHRY and SYGVKD. V shed 2 bases and J shed 7 bases, with 9 bases lying between them.